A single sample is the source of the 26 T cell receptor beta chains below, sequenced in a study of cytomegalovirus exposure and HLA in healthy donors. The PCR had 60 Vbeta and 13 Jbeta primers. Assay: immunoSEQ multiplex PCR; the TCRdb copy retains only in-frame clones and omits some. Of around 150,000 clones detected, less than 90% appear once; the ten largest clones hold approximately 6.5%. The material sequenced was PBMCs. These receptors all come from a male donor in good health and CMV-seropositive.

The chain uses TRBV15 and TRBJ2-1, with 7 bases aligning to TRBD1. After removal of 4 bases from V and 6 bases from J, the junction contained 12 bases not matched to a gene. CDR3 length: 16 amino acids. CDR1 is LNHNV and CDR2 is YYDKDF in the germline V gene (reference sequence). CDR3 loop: CATSILTGKASNEQFF. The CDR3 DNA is TGTGCCACCAGCATTTTGACAGGGAAGGCCTCCAATGAGCAGTTCTTC.

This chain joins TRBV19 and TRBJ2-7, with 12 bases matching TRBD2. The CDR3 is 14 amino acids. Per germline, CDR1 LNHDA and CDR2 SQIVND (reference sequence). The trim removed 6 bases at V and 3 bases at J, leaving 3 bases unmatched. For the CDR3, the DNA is TGTGCCAGTAGACCGGGACTAGCGGGCTACGAGCAGTACTTC. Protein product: CASRPGLAGYEQYF.

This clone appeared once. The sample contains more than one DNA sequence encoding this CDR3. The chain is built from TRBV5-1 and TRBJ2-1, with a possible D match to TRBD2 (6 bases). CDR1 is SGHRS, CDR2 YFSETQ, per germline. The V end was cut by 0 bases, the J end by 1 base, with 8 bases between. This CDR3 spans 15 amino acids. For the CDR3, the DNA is TGCGCCAGCAGCTTGGCGGGAGTTTCCTACAATGAGCAGTTCTTC. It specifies CASSLAGVSYNEQFF.

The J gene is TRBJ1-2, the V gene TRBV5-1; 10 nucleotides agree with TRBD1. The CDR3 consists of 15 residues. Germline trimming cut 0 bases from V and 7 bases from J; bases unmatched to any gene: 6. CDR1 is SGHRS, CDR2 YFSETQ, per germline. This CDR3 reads CASSLGDRGGSGYTF. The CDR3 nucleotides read TGCGCCAGCAGCTTGGGGGACAGGGGAGGTAGTGGCTACACCTTC.

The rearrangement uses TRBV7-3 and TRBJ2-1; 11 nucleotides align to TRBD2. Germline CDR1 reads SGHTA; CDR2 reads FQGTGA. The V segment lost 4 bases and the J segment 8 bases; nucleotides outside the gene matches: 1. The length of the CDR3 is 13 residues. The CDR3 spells CASSSGLADEQFF. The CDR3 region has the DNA TGTGCCAGCAGCTCGGGACTAGCGGATGAGCAGTTCTTC.

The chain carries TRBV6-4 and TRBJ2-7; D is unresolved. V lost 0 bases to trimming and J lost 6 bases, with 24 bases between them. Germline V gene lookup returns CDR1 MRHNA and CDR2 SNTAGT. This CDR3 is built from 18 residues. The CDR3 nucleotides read TGTGCCAGCAGTGACTCGCGGCGCGGCGCCGCGCTACGGTTCGAGCAGTACTTC. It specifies CASSDSRRGAALRFEQYF.

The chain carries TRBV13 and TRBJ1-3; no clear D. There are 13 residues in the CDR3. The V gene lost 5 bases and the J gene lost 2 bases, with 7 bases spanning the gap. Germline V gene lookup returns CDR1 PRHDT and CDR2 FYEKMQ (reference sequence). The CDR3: CASSDGAGNTIYF. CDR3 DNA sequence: TGTGCCAGCAGCGACGGAGCTGGAAACACCATATATTTT.

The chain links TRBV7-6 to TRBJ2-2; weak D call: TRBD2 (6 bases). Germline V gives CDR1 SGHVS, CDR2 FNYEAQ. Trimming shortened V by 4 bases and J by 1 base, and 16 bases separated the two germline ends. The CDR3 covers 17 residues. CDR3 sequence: CASSSPAWRGNTGELFF. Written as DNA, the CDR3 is TGTGCCAGCAGCTCCCCTGCATGGAGGGGGAACACCGGGGAGCTGTTTTTT. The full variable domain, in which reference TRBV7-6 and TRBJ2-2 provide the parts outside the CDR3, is GAGVSQSPRYKVTKRGQDVALRCDPISGHVSLYWYRQALGQGPEFLTYFNYEAQQDKSGLPNDRFSAERPEGSISTLTIQRTEQRDSAMYRCASSSPAWRGNTGELFFGEGSRLTVL.

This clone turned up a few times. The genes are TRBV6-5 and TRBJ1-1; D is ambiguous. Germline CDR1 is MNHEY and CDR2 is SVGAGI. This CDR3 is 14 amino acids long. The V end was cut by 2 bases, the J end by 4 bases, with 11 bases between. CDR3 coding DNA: TGTGCCAGCAGTTACGGGGAGGGATCCACTGAAGCTTTCTTT. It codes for CASSYGEGSTEAFF.

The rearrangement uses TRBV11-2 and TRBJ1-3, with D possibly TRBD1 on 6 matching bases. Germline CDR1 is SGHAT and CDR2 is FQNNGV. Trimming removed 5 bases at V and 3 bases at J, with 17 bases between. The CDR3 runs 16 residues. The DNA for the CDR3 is TGTGCCAGCAGCACCCGACTACAGGGATATGGAAACACCATATATTTT. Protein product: CASSTRLQGYGNTIYF.

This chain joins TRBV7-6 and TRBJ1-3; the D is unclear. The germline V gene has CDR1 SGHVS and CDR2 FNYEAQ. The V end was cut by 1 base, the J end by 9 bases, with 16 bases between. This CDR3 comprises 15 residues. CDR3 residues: CASSLDEASASTIYF. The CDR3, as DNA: TGTGCCAGCAGCTTAGATGAGGCCTCGGCAAGCACCATATATTTT.

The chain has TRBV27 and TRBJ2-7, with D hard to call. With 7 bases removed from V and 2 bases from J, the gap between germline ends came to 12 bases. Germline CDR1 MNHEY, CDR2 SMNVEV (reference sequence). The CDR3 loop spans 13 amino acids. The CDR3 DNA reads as TGTGCCAGCAAGAGATCGGTTACCTACGAGCAGTACTTC. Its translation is CASKRSVTYEQYF.

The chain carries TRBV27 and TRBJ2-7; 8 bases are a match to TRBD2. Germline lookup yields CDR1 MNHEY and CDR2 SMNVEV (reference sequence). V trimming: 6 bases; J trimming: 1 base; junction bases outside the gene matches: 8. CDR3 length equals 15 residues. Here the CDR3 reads CASSSPGLGSYEQYF. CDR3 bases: TGTGCCAGCAGCTCACCGGGACTAGGGTCCTACGAGCAGTACTTC.

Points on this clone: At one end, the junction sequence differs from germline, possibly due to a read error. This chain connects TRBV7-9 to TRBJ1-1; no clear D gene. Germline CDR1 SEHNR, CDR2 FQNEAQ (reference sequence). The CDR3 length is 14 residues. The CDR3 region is CSSSLEAGETEAFF. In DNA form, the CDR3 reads TGTTCCAGCAGCTTAGAGGCGGGAGAAACTGAAGCTTTCTTT. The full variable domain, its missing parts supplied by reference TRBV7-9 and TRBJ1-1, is DTGVSQNPRHKITKRGQNVTFRCDPISEHNRLYWYRQTLGQGPEFLTYFQNEAQLEKSRLLSDRFSAERPKGSFSTLEIQRTEQGDSAMYLCSSSLEAGETEAFFGQGTRLTVV.

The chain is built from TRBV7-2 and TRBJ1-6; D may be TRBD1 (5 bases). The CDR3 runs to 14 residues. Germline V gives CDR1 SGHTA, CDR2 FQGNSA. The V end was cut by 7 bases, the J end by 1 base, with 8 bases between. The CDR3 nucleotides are TGTGCCAGCACCAGGGCATCCTATAATTCACCCCTCCACTTT. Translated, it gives CASTRASYNSPLHF.

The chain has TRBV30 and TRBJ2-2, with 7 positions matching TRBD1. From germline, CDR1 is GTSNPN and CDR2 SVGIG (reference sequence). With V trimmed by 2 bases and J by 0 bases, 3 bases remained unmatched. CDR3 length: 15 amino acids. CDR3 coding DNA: TGTGCCTGGAGTCCGGGACAGTCGAACACCGGGGAGCTGTTTTTT. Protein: CAWSPGQSNTGELFF.

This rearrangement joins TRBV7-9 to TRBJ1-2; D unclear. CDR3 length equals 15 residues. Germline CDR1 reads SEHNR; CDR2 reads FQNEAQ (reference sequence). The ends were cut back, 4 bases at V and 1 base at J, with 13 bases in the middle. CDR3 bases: TGTGCCAGCAGCTCGGGTCCCGGATTTAACTATGGCTACACCTTC. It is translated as CASSSGPGFNYGYTF.

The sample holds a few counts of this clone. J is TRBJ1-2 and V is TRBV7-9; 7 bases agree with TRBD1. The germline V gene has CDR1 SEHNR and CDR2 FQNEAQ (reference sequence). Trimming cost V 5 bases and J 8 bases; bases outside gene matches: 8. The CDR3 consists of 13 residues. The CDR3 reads CASSQTGEIGYTF. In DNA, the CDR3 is TGTGCCAGCAGCCAAACAGGGGAAATCGGCTACACCTTC.

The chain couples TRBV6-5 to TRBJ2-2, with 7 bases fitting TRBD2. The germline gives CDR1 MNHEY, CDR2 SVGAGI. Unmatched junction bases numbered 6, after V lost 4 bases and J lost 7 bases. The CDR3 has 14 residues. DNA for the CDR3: TGTGCCAGCAGTTCCGGGACTACTATCGGGGAGCTGTTTTTT. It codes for CASSSGTTIGELFF.

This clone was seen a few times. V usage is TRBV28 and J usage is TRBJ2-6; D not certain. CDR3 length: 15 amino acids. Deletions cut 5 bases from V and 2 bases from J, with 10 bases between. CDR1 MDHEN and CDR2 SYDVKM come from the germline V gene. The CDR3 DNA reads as TGTGCCAGCAGTGACCAGGATCCTGGGGCCAACGTCCTGACTTTC. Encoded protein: CASSDQDPGANVLTF. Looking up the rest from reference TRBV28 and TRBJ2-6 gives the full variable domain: DVKVTQSSRYLVKRTGEKVFLECVQDMDHENMFWYRQDPGLGLRLIYFSYDVKMKEKGDIPEGYSVSREKKERFSLILESASTNQTSMYLCASSDQDPGANVLTFGAGSRLTVL.

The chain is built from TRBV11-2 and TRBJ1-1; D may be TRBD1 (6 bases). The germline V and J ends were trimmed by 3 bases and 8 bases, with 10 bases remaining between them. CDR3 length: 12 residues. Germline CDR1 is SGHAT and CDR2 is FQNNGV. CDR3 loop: CASSLWTEEAFF. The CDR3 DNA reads TGTGCCAGCAGCTTGTGGACAGAAGAAGCTTTCTTT.

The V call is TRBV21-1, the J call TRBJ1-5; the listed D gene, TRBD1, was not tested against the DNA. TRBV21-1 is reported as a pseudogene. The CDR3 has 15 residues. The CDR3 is CASTSRQGGNQPQHF. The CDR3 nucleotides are TGTGCCAGCACCAGCAGACAGGGGGGGAATCAGCCCCAGCATTTT.

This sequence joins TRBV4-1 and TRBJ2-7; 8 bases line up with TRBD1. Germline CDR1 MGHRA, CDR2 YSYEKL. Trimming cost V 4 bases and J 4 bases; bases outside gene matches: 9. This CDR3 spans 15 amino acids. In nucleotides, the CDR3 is TGCGCCAGCAGCCTCCTTGGACAGGGTGGTTACGAGCAGTACTTC. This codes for CASSLLGQGGYEQYF.

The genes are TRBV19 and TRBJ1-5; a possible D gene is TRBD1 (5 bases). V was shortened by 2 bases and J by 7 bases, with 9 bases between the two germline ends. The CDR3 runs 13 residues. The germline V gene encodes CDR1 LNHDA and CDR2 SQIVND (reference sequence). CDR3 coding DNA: TGTGCCAGTAGTATACAGGGTAGGCAGCCCCAGCATTTT. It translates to CASSIQGRQPQHF.

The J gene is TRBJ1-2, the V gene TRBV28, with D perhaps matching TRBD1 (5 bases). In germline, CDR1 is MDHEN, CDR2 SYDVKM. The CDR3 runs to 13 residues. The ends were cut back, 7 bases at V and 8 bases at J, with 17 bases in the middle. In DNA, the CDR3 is TGTGCCAGCACCCCCGGGGGATGGGAGGGCTACACCTTC. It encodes CASTPGGWEGYTF.

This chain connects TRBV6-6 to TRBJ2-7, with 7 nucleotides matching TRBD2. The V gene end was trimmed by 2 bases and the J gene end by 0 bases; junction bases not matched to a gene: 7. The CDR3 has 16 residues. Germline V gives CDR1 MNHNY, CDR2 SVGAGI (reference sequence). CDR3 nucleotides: TGTGCCAGCAGTTACGAGCTAGCGGCCAGCTCCTACGAGCAGTACTTC. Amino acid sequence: CASSYELAASSYEQYF.